This TCR beta chain emerged from a study of cytomegalovirus exposure and HLA in healthy donors. Whole-study context: Drawn from HLA-typed donors, tens of millions of unique TCRs were held in an early data release. The study, taken as a whole, reports: As immune exposure information, only CMV serostatus was available. Cytomegalovirus association was listed for roughly 160 TCR beta chains. A previous analysis found most TCR beta V segments productive roughly 87% or roughly 30% of the time.

60 Vbeta and 13 Jbeta primers were used in PCR. Produced via immunoSEQ multiplex PCR; TCRdb's table is partial and in-frame only. The table shows some 220,000 clones, with about three quarters occurring only once. CDR3 size: 12 residues. Germline CDR1 and CDR2: SEHNR and FQNEAQ (reference sequence). Points on this clone: Its specificity is unknown. At one end, the junction sequence differs from germline, possibly due to a read error.

This clonotype was sampled from a woman aged 60-75 years in good health and CMV-seropositive. The specimen sequenced was PBMCs. V gene TRBV7-9 combines with J gene TRBJ2-7; 8 positions match TRBD2. In DNA form, the CDR3 reads TGTTCCAGCAGCTTCGGACTAGCCGAGCAGTACTTC. Protein product: CSSSFGLAEQYF.